These T cell receptor beta chains were read from a single sample in a study of long-term antiretroviral therapy in people with HIV. Some clones are missing from TCRdb's copy, which holds only in-frame ones; the method was immunoSEQ multiplex PCR. The sample shows around 20,000 clones, roughly 84% of them seen only once. This material consisted of unsorted PBMCs, taken approximately 5.7 years after starting antiretroviral therapy. These receptors were obtained from a man aged 30 to 39 with HIV. The CDR3 runs from the conserved cysteine through the conserved F or W. A D gene is named only where the DNA matches it firmly. Size is omitted from some rows. Given values are once, few, many or a class for expanded clones.

TRBV5-4	.	.	TRBJ1-6	TGTGCCAGCAGCCCACTGGGACGGGATAATTCACCCCTCCACTTT	CASSPLGRDNSPLHF
TRBV15	TRBD1	.	TRBJ1-1	TGTGCCACCAGCAGGCGGGACAGTTCGAACACTGAAGCTTTCTTT	CATSRRDSSNTEAFF
TRBV11-2	.	.	TRBJ1-3	TGTGCCAGCAGCCCCCAGGGGCCTGCCTCTGGAAACACCATATATTTT	CASSPQGPASGNTIYF
TRBV5-5	.	once	TRBJ2-1	TGTGCCAGCAGCTTGGGGCCGAGCAATGAGCAGTTCTTC	CASSLGPSNEQFF
TRBV6-1	.	.	TRBJ2-7	TGTGCCAGTACCGGGACGTTTACCTACGAGCAGTACTTC	CASTGTFTYEQYF
TRBV27	TRBD2	once	TRBJ2-7	TGTGCCAGCAGGGCCGCGACGGGGGGCTCCTACGAGCAGTACTTC	CASRAATGGSYEQYF
TRBV7-6	.	.	TRBJ2-3	TGTGCCAGCAGCTTAGACGGGGAAGGAGTGGATACGCAGTATTTT	CASSLDGEGVDTQYF
TRBV28	.	.	TRBJ2-7	TGTGCCAGCAGTTTACGATTGAAGGGCAGGGCATCTTACGAGCAGTACTTC	CASSLRLKGRASYEQYF
TRBV7-3	.	.	TRBJ2-2	TGTGCCAGCAGCTTAATCTATGGGTCCGGGGAGCTGTTTTTT	CASSLIYGSGELFF
TRBV28	.	.	TRBJ1-3	TGTGCCAGCAGTTCGAACGGGACACCAGACTCTGGAAACACCATATATTTT	CASSSNGTPDSGNTIYF
TRBV7-2	.	.	TRBJ1-2	TGTGCCAGCAGCCAGGCGGCGGACGCCCGAGGTAGGGGCTACACCTTC	CASSQAADARGRGYTF
TRBV30	.	.	TRBJ1-4	TGTGCCTGGAGTGTAACAGCACGCGAAAAACTGTTTTTT	CAWSVTAREKLFF
TRBV7-8	.	.	TRBJ2-7	TGTGCCAGCAGCTTGGGTTGGGGGGAAACCTACGAGCAGTACTTC	CASSLGWGETYEQYF
TRBV6-5	.	once	TRBJ2-7	TGTGCCAGCAGTTACTCGCTCGGGGAGACCTACGAGCAGTACTTC	CASSYSLGETYEQYF
TRBV2	.	.	TRBJ2-7	TGTGCCAGCAGTGAAGAGTACGAGCAGTACTTC	CASSEEYEQYF
TRBV28	TRBD2	once	TRBJ2-1	TGTGCCAGCAGTTTACCGGGACTAGCGGGAGGGCCTAGTTCCTACAATGAGCAGTTCTTC	CASSLPGLAGGPSSYNEQFF
TRBV28	.	.	TRBJ2-3	TGTGCCAGCAGCCAAATCAGGGGTGGGACAGATACGCAGTATTTT	CASSQIRGGTDTQYF
TRBV7-8	.	.	TRBJ2-7	TGTGCCAGCAGCCCCGCATGGCGGGGCCCCTACGAGCAGTACTTC	CASSPAWRGPYEQYF
TRBV13	TRBD1	.	TRBJ2-7	TGTGCCAGCAGCGTGCTCGGACAGGGTTACGAGCAGTACTTC	CASSVLGQGYEQYF
TRBV7-2	.	.	TRBJ2-3	TGTGCCAGCAGCTTAGCGCCGTGGGACGCAGCGCAGTATTTT	CASSLAPWDAAQYF
TRBV10-3	.	.	TRBJ2-7	TGTGCCATCAGGGGGTCCGTGGGGGGCGACTCCTACGAGCAGTACTTC	CAIRGSVGGDSYEQYF
TRBV19	.	.	TRBJ2-7	TGTGCCAGTAGTGTGGCCGATCAAATGGAGCAGTACTTC	CASSVADQMEQYF
TRBV10-3	TRBD1	.	TRBJ2-7	TGTGCCATCAGTGCCCCGGGACAGGGCATCGGCGAGCAGTACTTC	CAISAPGQGIGEQYF
TRBV18	TRBD1	.	TRBJ1-6	TGTGCCAGCTCACAAAATTCCAATTCTCCGGGACAGGATTCACCCCTCCACTTT	CASSQNSNSPGQDSPLHF
TRBV5-6	.	.	TRBJ1-1	TGTGCCAGCAGCTTGGCGTGGACAGCGAACACTGAAGCTTTCTTT	CASSLAWTANTEAFF
TRBV6-5	TRBD1	.	TRBJ2-7	TGTGCCAGCAGCTACAGGGGGCGTCACGAGCAGTACTTC	CASSYRGRHEQYF
TRBV2	.	.	TRBJ2-2	TGTGCCAGCATGGCTACTGGCACCGGGGAGCTGTTTTTT	CASMATGTGELFF
TRBV14	.	.	TRBJ1-5	TGTGCCAGCAGCCCAGGGCTCGGTCAGCCCCAGCATTTT	CASSPGLGQPQHF